In its sample, the clone carrying this TCR beta chain was seen a few times. Method: immunoSEQ multiplex PCR; TCRdb's copy keeps in-frame clones and lacks some. This table holds 150,000 to 200,000 clones, around 87% found once. This sample is part of a study of blood T cell repertoires in COVID-19. Study-wide context: Collection of acute and convalescent COVID-19 samples took place in the United States, Italy and Spain.

V dropped 3 bases and J dropped 3; count of bases not matched to a gene: 8. The CDR3 contains 15 residues. The germline CDR1 and CDR2 sequences are SGDLS and YYNGEE. This clonotype originated in a middle-aged man with active or convalescent COVID-19. The genes are TRBV9 and TRBJ2-7, with 8 bases matching TRBD1. The sample consisted of peripheral blood. This chain's CDR3 is CASSASGTGFYEQYF. CDR3 DNA sequence: TGTGCCAGCAGCGCCTCCGGGACAGGCTTCTACGAGCAGTACTTC. Complete variable domain (other parts from reference TRBV9 and TRBJ2-7): DSGVTQTPKHLITATGQRVTLRCSPRSGDLSVYWYQQSLDQGLQFLIQYYNGEERAKGNILERFSAQQFPDLHSELNLSSLELGDSALYFCASSASGTGFYEQYFGPGTRLTVT.